There are many counts of the clone carrying this TCR beta chain. Researchers prepared the TCRbeta library using unique molecular identifiers, the study reports. TCRdb passed the PCR reads through MiXCR, listing each CDR3 protein once. Of a few hundred thousand distinct CDR3 sequences listed, 15% to 20% are singletons. CDR1 SGHTA and CDR2 FQGTGA come from the germline V gene. This CDR3 is built from 13 residues. The V end was cut by 2 bases, the J end by 9 bases, with 11 bases between. These data are taken from a study of T-cell reconstitution after alpha-beta-depleted transplantation in children. The chain links TRBV7-3 to TRBJ2-1; possible D gene TRBD2, 6 bases. The sequencing used PBMCs from the stem cell graft donor, collected from the stem cell graft. This TCR came from a human donor who donated a stem cell graft to a child with acute lymphoblastic leukemia. As DNA, the CDR3 is TGTGCCAGCAGCTTATCCGGAGCGGGTGAGCAGTTCTTC. Translation: CASSLSGAGEQFF.